This T cell receptor beta chain is from a study of CD8+ T cells in alopecia areata. Pooled cells of cutaneous lymph node origin were sorted on CD4, CD8alpha, NKG2D, NKG2ACE and other markers. RNA was extracted and reverse transcribed into cDNA as the sequencing template. Clones were sequenced by immunoSEQ multiplex PCR, and TCRdb holds only the in-frame ones, with some missing. This set yields 200,000 to 300,000 clones and no singletons; the top ten hold 1.2%. Findings of the study overall: Scalp sequencing also captures normal skin's resident alphabeta T cells. It was lesional scalp, especially alopecia totalis/universalis, that showed higher clonality than normal scalp. It was less clear whether patients shared TCRs than it was in mice, possibly because of HLA.

This clone occurred a few times. The antigen is undetermined. Any gene name here is a mouse gene name. From the germline J gene comes the end of the CDR3, since the read stops 4 residues before it. The sample holds other DNA sequences that translate to the same CDR3. Germline assignment: CDR1 FNHDT and CDR2 SITEND (reference sequence). The CDR3 covers 17 residues. J gave up 0 bases and V 0 bases, and 3 bases lay outside the gene matches. The sequence was obtained from a C3H/HeJ mouse with alopecia areata. The MHC haplotype of this mouse line is H2-k. V and J are TRBV19 and TRBJ2-3, with 11 bases lining up with TRBD2. Sequenced sample: CD4+ T cells sorted from a lymph node. The CDR3 is CASSIGLGGSSAETLYF. The DNA read from the CDR3 is TGTGCCAGCAGTATAGGACTGGGGGGGTCTAGTGCAGAA.